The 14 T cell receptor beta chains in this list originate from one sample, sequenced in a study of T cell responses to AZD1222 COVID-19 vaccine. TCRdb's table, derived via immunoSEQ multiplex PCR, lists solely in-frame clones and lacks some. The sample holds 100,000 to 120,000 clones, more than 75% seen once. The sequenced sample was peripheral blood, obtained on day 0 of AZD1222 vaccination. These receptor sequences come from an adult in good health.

CDR3 DNA sequence: TGTGCCAGCAGTGTCGCCGGGAGGACTGAAGCTTTCTTT. Translating gives CASSVAGRTEAFF. The chain uses TRBV28 and TRBJ1-1; D is ambiguous. Germline V CDR1 and CDR2: MDHEN, SYDVKM. The CDR3 is made up of 13 amino acids. V was clipped by 5 bases and J by 5 bases, with 12 bases between them.

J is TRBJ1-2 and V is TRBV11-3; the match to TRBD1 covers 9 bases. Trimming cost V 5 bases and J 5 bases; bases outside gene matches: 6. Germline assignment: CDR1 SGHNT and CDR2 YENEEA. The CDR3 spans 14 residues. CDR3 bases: TGTGCCAGCAGCCAGGACAGGGGAAGGTATGGCTACACCTTC. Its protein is CASSQDRGRYGYTF.

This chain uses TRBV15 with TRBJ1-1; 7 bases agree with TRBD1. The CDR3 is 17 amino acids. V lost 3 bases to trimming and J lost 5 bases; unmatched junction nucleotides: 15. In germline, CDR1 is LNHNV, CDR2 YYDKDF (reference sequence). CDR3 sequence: CATSSPTNRGISTEAFF. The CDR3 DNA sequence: TGTGCCACCAGCAGTCCGACCAACAGGGGAATTAGTACTGAAGCTTTCTTT.

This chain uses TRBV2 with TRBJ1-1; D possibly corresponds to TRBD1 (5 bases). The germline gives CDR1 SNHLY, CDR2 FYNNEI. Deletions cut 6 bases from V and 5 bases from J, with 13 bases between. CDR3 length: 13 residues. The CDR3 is CASSGGEETEAFF. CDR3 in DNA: TGTGCCAGCAGCGGGGGGGAGGAGACTGAAGCTTTCTTT. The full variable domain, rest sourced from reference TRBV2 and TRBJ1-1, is EPEVTQTPSHQVTQMGQEVILRCVPISNHLYFYWYRQILGQKVEFLVSFYNNEISEKSEIFDDQFSVERPDGSNFTLKIRSTKLEDSAMYFCASSGGEETEAFFGQGTRLTVV.

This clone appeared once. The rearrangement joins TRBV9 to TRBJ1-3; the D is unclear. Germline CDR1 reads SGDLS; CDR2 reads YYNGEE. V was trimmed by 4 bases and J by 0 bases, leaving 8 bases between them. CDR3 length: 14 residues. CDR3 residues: CASSSGSSGNTIYF. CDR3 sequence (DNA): TGTGCCAGCAGCTCCGGGAGCTCTGGAAACACCATATATTTT.

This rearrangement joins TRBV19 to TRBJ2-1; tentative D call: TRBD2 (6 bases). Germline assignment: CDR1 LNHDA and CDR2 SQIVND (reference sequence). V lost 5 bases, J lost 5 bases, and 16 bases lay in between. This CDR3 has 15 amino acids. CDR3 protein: CASSVAGTRNNEQFF. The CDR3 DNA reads TGTGCCAGTAGTGTCGCCGGGACTCGCAACAATGAGCAGTTCTTC.

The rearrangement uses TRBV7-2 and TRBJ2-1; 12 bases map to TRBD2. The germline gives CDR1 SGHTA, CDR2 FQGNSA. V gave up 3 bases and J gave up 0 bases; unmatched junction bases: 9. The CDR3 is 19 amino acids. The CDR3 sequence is CASSFMLAGGGSSYNEQFF. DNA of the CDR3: TGTGCCAGCAGCTTTATGCTAGCGGGAGGGGGAAGCTCCTACAATGAGCAGTTCTTC.

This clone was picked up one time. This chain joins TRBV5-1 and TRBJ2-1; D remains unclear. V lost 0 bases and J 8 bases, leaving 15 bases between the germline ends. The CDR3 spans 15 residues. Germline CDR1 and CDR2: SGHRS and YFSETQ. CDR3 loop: CASSLGEGNGHEQFF. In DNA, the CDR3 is TGCGCCAGCAGCTTGGGGGAAGGGAATGGTCATGAGCAGTTCTTC.

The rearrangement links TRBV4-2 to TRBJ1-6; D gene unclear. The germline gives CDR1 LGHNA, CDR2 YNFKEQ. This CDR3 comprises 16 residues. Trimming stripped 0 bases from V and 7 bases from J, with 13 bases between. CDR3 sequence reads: CASSQERTATNSPLHF. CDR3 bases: TGTGCCAGCAGCCAAGAAAGGACCGCTACCAATTCACCCCTCCACTTT.

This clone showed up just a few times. Written as DNA, the CDR3 is TGTGCCAGCAGCTTAGACAATCAGCCCCAGCATTTT. Its protein product is CASSLDNQPQHF. The chain couples TRBV7-9 to TRBJ1-5; D remains ambiguous. This CDR3 has 12 amino acids. Germline V gene lookup returns CDR1 SEHNR and CDR2 FQNEAQ (reference sequence). V lost 1 base to trimming and J lost 3 bases, with 1 base between them. The full variable domain, its missing parts supplied by reference TRBV7-9 and TRBJ1-5, is DTGVSQNPRHKITKRGQNVTFRCDPISEHNRLYWYRQTLGQGPEFLTYFQNEAQLEKSRLLSDRFSAERPKGSFSTLEIQRTEQGDSAMYLCASSLDNQPQHFGDGTRLSIL.

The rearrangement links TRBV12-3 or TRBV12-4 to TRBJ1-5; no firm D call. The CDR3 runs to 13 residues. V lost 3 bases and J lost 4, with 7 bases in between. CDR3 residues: CASSFNENQPQHF. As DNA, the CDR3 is TGTGCCAGCAGTTTTAATGAGAATCAGCCCCAGCATTTT.

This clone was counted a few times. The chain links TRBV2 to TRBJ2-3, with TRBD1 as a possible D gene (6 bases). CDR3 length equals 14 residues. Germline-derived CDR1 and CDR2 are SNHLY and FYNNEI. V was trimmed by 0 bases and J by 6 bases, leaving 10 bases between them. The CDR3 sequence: CASSEAGQGDTQYF. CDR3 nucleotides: TGTGCCAGCAGTGAAGCAGGGCAGGGGGATACGCAGTATTTT.

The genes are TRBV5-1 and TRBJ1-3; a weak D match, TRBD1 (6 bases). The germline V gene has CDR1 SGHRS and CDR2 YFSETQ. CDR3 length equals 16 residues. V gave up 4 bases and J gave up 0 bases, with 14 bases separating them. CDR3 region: CASSPDSPDSGNTIYF. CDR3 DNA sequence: TGCGCCAGCAGCCCGGACAGCCCTGACTCTGGAAACACCATATATTTT.

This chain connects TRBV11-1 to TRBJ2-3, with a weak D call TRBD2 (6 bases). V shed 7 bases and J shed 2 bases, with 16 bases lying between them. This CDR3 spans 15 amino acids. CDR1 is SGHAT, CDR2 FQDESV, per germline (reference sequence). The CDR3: CASTGSGEDTDTQYF. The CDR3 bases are TGTGCCAGCACCGGATCGGGGGAGGACACAGATACGCAGTATTTT.